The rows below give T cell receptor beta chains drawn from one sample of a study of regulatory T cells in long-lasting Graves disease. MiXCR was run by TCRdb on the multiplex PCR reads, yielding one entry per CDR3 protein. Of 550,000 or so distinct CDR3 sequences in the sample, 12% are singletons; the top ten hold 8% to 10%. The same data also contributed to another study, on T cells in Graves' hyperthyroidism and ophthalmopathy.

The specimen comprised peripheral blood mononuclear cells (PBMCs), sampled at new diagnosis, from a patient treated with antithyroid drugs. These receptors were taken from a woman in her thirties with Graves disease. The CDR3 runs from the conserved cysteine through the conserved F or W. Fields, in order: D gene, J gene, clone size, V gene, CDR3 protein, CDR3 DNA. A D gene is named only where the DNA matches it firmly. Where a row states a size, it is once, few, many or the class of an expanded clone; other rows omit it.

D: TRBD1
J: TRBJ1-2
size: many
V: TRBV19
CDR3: CASSIRPGTGDGYTF
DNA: TGTGCCAGTAGTATACGTCCCGGGACAGGGGACGGCTACACCTTC

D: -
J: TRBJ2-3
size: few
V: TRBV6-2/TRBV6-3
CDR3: CASSEAVGFAQYF
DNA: TGTGCCAGCAGTGAAGCGGTGGGGTTTGCGCAGTATTTT

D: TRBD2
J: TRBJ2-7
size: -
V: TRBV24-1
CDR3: CATGDPSGGDEQYF
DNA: TGTGCCACCGGTGACCCGAGCGGGGGGGACGAGCAGTACTTC

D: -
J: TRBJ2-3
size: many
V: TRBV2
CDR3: CAIKGGDRNTDTQYF
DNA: TGTGCCATCAAAGGGGGGGACAGAAACACAGATACGCAGTATTTT

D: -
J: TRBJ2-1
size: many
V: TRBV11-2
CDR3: CASSLDPGREQFF
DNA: TGTGCCAGCAGCTTAGATCCGGGACGGGAGCAGTTCTTC

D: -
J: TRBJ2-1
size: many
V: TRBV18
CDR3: CASSPPGLAPYNEQFF
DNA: TGTGCCAGCTCACCACCGGGGCTAGCGCCTTACAATGAGCAGTTCTTC

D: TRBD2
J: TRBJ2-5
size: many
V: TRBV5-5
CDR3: CASSLELAGGRETQYF
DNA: TGTGCCAGCAGCTTGGAACTAGCGGGAGGCCGAGAGACCCAGTACTTC

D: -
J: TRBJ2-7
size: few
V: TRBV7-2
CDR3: CASSSPYYEQYF
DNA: TGTGCCAGCAGCTCCCCCTACTACGAGCAGTACTTC

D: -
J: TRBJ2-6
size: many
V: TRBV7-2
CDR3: CASSSPWGANVLTF
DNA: TGTGCCAGCAGCTCCCCGTGGGGGGCCAACGTCCTGACTTTC

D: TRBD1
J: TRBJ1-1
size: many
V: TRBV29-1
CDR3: CSDRTGNTEAFF
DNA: TGCAGCGACAGGACAGGGAACACTGAAGCTTTCTTT

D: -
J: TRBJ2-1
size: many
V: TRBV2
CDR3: CASFTSSNPIAYNEQFF
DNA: TGTGCCAGCTTTACTAGCTCTAACCCGATAGCCTACAATGAGCAGTTCTTC

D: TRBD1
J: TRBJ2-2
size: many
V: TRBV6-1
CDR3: CASRQRAGTGDTGELFF
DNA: TGTGCCAGCAGACAGCGGGCCGGGACAGGTGACACCGGGGAGCTGTTTTTT

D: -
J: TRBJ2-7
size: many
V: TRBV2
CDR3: CASSTGYRDYEQYF
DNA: TGTGCCAGCAGTACGGGGTACCGAGACTACGAGCAGTACTTC

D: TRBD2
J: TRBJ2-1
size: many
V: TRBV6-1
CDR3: CASRGGLAGKNEQFF
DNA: TGTGCCAGCAGGGGGGGACTAGCGGGAAAGAATGAGCAGTTCTTC

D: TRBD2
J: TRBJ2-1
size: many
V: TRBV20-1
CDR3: CSARVSSGSGNEQFF
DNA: TGCAGTGCTAGAGTGTCTAGCGGGAGCGGGAATGAGCAGTTCTTC

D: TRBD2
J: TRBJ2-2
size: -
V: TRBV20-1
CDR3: CSARQREAGELFF
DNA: TGCAGTGCTAGGCAGCGGGAGGCCGGGGAGCTGTTTTTT

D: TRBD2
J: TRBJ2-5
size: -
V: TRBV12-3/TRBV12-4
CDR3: CASSPRLAGGYQETQYF
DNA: TGTGCCAGCAGTCCCCGACTAGCGGGAGGGTACCAAGAGACCCAGTACTTC

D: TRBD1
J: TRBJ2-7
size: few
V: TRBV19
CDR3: CASSEHGTVSSYEQYF
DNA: TGTGCCAGTAGTGAGCACGGGACAGTTTCTAGCTACGAGCAGTACTTC

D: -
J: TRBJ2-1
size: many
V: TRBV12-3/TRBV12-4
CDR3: CASSLELGGYNEQFF
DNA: TGTGCCAGCAGTTTAGAACTTGGGGGCTACAATGAGCAGTTCTTC

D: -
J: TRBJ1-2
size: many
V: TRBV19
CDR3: CASSGQAAGYTF
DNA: TGTGCCAGTAGTGGCCAGGCGGCCGGCTACACCTTC

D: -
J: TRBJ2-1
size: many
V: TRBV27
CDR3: CASSSLGLYNEQFF
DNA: TGTGCCAGCAGTTCCCTCGGACTCTACAATGAGCAGTTCTTC